Included here is one T cell receptor beta chain sequence, with context. This clone was counted a few times. Its antigen is not yet known. No much larger clone is present one base from it, and per-base qualities are unavailable. This entry belongs to a study of blood T cell repertoires in COVID-19 (dated by TCRdb to the early 2020s). As for the study more broadly: Samples covering the acute and convalescent phases of COVID-19 were provided by collaborators in the United States, Italy and Spain. The prospective study material was composed of cDNA or gDNA derived from T cells, B-cell-depleted T cells, or PBMCs. HLA class I and class II types, where available, came from metadata supplied by the sample provider rather than from assay-based typing. The repertoires were released in a freely available public database intended as a resource for research on the immune response to SARS-CoV-2. Nearly every sample came with metadata listing a de-identified subject ID, COVID-19 status, age in years and sex. Samples were obtained from the ongoing ImmuneRACE study (first 160 participants) and from 1,000 to 1,500 subjects provided by 6 global collaborators. Subjects who had been exposed to COVID-19, were actively infected with it, or had recovered from it provided the deeply sampled blood TCRbeta repertoires that made up the dataset.

In Seattle, one collaborating source enrolled patients while the infection was active and tracked those patients longitudinally over the course of disease. The collaborating institutions used their own protocols to collect whole blood in K2EDTA tubes. Collaborator samples were shipped for TCRbeta analysis as frozen whole blood, isolated PBMCs, or DNA extracted from either sample type. The CDR3 runs 17 amino acids, cysteine and phenylalanine included. Just the 51-base CDR3 DNA is kept, in frame starting at base 1. V is pruned by 2 bases and J by 1 base, leaving 7 bases of the junction without a gene match. On the study overall, not on this receptor specifically: How much clinical and demographic metadata was included differed by source and by participant, and the metadata was provided uncurated.

TCRbeta CDR3 regions were amplified from genomic DNA by means of the immunoSEQ Assay, a bias-controlled multiplex PCR. The paper's processing steps were these. The number of nucleated cells in each sample was estimated from the amplification of reference gene primers within the assay. To quantify the absolute abundance of each unique TCRbeta CDR3 rearrangement, sequence reads were collapsed and filtered. Productive Simpson clonality was computed per sample as the square root of Simpson's diversity index over productive rearrangements. This is the immuneACCESS table as TCRdb keeps it, with only in-frame sequences that have V and J called. A part of the clones is gone; compared with another copy, unresolved V genes explain less than half, and the rest is unexplained. D and trimming come from the DNA, and the V and J calls and clone size come from that table. Across this sample there are fewer than 350,000 clones, with 70% to 90% seen only once. Around 13% of the sample is taken by the ten largest.

This receptor was obtained from a woman in her 70s with COVID-19, enrolled during active disease. Input material: peripheral blood. Recombination connected TRBV23-1 to TRBJ2-7, with 11 junctional bases fitting TRBD1. TRBV23-1 counts as an open reading frame of uncertain function. The CDR3 loop reads CASSQANGTGGSYEQYF. The DNA sequence follows: TGCGCCAGCAGTCAAGCTAACGGGACAGGGGGATCCTACGAGCAGTACTTC.